The 32 T cell receptor beta chains given below trace back to one sample, sequenced in a study of blood T cell repertoires in COVID-19. Repertoires were generated with immunoSEQ multiplex PCR, while TCRdb's copy carries only in-frame clones and drops some. The sample gives a few hundred thousand clones, approximately 88% of which show up once; about 12% is in the top ten. The sequencing input was peripheral blood. These receptors were collected from a woman aged 45-59 years with COVID-19, enrolled during active disease.

The gene calls are TRBV10-3 and TRBJ1-1; a possible D gene is TRBD1 (6 bases). The V gene lost 7 bases and the J gene lost 4 bases, with 16 bases spanning the gap. Looked up from germline, CDR1 is ENHRY and CDR2 is SYGVKD. This CDR3 has 14 residues. DNA of the CDR3: TGTGCCATCACCGGGGACACCACGGGCACTGAAGCTTTCTTT. Its protein is CAITGDTTGTEAFF.

The chain links TRBV30 to TRBJ1-6; D is uncertain. The CDR3 is 13 residues long. Trimming removed 3 bases at V and 8 bases at J, with 11 bases between. CDR1 is GTSNPN and CDR2 is SVGIG in the germline V gene (reference sequence). The CDR3 is CAWRTTQDSPLHF. CDR3 DNA: TGTGCCTGGAGAACGACGCAGGATTCACCCCTCCACTTT.

The chain links TRBV5-6 to TRBJ2-2; D perhaps matches TRBD2 (7 bases). The V gene's germline CDR1 is SGHDT and CDR2 YYEEEE. This CDR3 spans 15 amino acids. The V gene lost 2 bases and the J gene lost 5 bases, with 13 bases spanning the gap. The CDR3 protein is CASSFGGRWTGELFF. In DNA, the CDR3 is TGTGCCAGCAGCTTCGGGGGGCGTTGGACCGGGGAGCTGTTTTTT.

The V call is TRBV28, the J call TRBJ2-3, with 7 bases identical to TRBD1. The V and J ends lost 9 bases and 2 bases, in that order; junction bases with no gene match: 17. CDR1 is MDHEN and CDR2 is SYDVKM in the germline V gene. This CDR3 contains 17 residues. CDR3 DNA: TGTGCCAGTTCACCCTGGGCCCTTACAGGGGACACAGATACGCAGTATTTT. Its translation: CASSPWALTGDTDTQYF.

The genes are TRBV20-1 and TRBJ2-7; unclear D gene. Germline V gives CDR1 DFQATT, CDR2 SNEGSKA (reference sequence). With 3 bases removed from V and 4 bases from J, the gap between germline ends came to 13 bases. CDR3 length equals 13 residues. CDR3 residues: CSASPLTGYEQYF. Here the CDR3 DNA reads TGCAGTGCTAGTCCCTTAACGGGTTACGAGCAGTACTTC.

This clone was counted once. V usage is TRBV13 and J usage is TRBJ2-3; a possible D gene is TRBD2 (6 bases). The CDR3 is 13 amino acids. Germline values: CDR1 PRHDT, CDR2 FYEKMQ (reference sequence). Trimming pared 3 bases from V and 6 bases from J, leaving 10 bases between. CDR3 in DNA: TGTGCCAGCAGCTTGGGGGGACGGGATACGCAGTATTTT. Amino acids: CASSLGGRDTQYF.

The V and J genes are TRBV7-8 and TRBJ1-1; TRBD1 matches 8 bases. Germline V lookup: CDR1 SGHVS, CDR2 FQNEAQ. Trimming removed 8 bases from V and 4 bases from J; junction bases left unmatched: 6. The CDR3 has 13 residues. CDR3 bases: TGTGCCAGCTACAGGGGGTTCGGCACTGAAGCTTTCTTT. Protein sequence: CASYRGFGTEAFF.

Regarding this clone: This sample also contains other DNA sequences that code for the same CDR3. The chain employs TRBV5-1 and TRBJ1-5; 9 bases match TRBD1. Per germline, CDR1 SGHRS and CDR2 YFSETQ. J gave up 4 bases and V 4 bases, and 3 bases lay outside the gene matches. CDR3 length: 14 amino acids. CDR3 nucleotides: TGCGCCAGCAGCGCCGGACAGGGGAATCAGCCCCAGCATTTT. Encoded protein: CASSAGQGNQPQHF.

CDR3 residues: CASSPRQGWGSEQYF. The CDR3 DNA reads as TGTGCCAGCTCACCAAGACAGGGCTGGGGTTCGGAGCAGTACTTC. The chain recombines TRBV18 with TRBJ2-7; 7 positions match TRBD1. The V segment lost 2 bases and the J segment 7 bases; nucleotides outside the gene matches: 11. Germline V gene sequence: CDR1 KGHSH, CDR2 LQKENI. This CDR3 has 15 residues.

V usage is TRBV6-1 and J usage is TRBJ1-6; no clear D. V was trimmed by 1 base and J by 0 bases, leaving 19 bases between them. The CDR3 is made up of 20 amino acids. Germline V gene lookup returns CDR1 MNHNS and CDR2 SASEGT. CDR3 loop: CASSEGVLVVLSSYNSPLHF. CDR3 DNA: TGTGCCAGCAGTGAAGGAGTTCTCGTGGTTTTAAGCTCCTATAATTCACCCCTCCACTTT.

The genes are TRBV3-1 (or the pseudogene TRBV3-2) and TRBJ1-1, with 9 bases identical to TRBD1. Germline V gives CDR1 LGHDT, CDR2 YNNKEL (reference sequence). V lost 2 bases, J lost 5 bases, and 6 bases stayed unmatched. This CDR3 comprises 15 residues. DNA for the CDR3: TGTGCCAGCAGCCAAACAACAGGGGGCACAACTGAAGCTTTCTTT. It encodes CASSQTTGGTTEAFF.

The chain combines TRBV2 with TRBJ2-1; D unresolved. CDR1 SNHLY and CDR2 FYNNEI come from the germline V gene. Deletions cut 7 bases from V and 13 bases from J, with 11 bases between. The CDR3 covers 10 residues. The DNA of the CDR3 is TGTGCCAGCATCGGATTACTACAGTTCTTC. This encodes CASIGLLQFF.

The genes are TRBV11-3 and TRBJ2-3, with 7 bases aligning to TRBD1. Germline V gives CDR1 SGHNT, CDR2 YENEEA. Trimming cost V 5 bases and J 4 bases; bases outside gene matches: 15. This CDR3 is built from 17 residues. CDR3 sequence reads: CASSPSTGTFGADTQYF. CDR3 nucleotide sequence: TGTGCCAGCAGCCCTTCGACAGGGACCTTCGGGGCAGATACGCAGTATTTT.

The rearrangement uses TRBV12-3 or TRBV12-4 and TRBJ2-2, with 7 bases matching TRBD2. This CDR3 region has 13 residues. V lost 7 bases to trimming and J lost 6 bases; unmatched junction nucleotides: 5. CDR3 sequence (DNA): TGTGCCAGCATCAAGGGAGGGCCCGGGGAGCTGTTTTTT. Residues: CASIKGGPGELFF.

The chain joins TRBV7-9 to TRBJ2-1; 13 nucleotides agree with TRBD2. The CDR3 is 18 amino acids. The junction had 8 bases not matched to a gene; V was cut back by 6 bases and J by 0 bases. Germline CDR1 reads SEHNR; CDR2 reads FQNEAQ (reference sequence). The CDR3 loop is CASRPRLAGGSSYNEQFF. In nucleotides, the CDR3 is TGTGCCAGCAGACCCCGACTAGCGGGGGGTAGCTCCTACAATGAGCAGTTCTTC.

The J gene is TRBJ2-3, the V gene TRBV5-1; the D gene is possibly TRBD1 (6 bases). CDR3 length: 15 amino acids. The V and J ends lost 4 bases and 0 bases respectively, with 12 bases between them. The germline V gene has CDR1 SGHRS and CDR2 YFSETQ. This chain's CDR3 is CASSPQGLSTDTQYF. CDR3 nucleotide sequence: TGCGCCAGCAGCCCGCAGGGGTTAAGCACAGATACGCAGTATTTT. The full variable domain, rest sourced from reference TRBV5-1 and TRBJ2-3, is KAGVTQTPRYLIKTRGQQVTLSCSPISGHRSVSWYQQTPGQGLQFLFEYFSETQRNKGNFPGRFSGRQFSNSRSEMNVSTLELGDSALYLCASSPQGLSTDTQYFGPGTRLTVL.

J is TRBJ1-2 and V is TRBV3-1 (or the pseudogene TRBV3-2), with a weak D call TRBD1 (5 bases). CDR3 length: 13 residues. The V end lost 3 bases, the J end lost 2 bases, and 7 bases lay between the germline ends. The germline gives CDR1 LGHDT, CDR2 YNNKEL (reference sequence). Written as DNA, the CDR3 is TGTGCCAGCAGCCAGGGACTCAACTATGGCTACACCTTC. Translating it yields CASSQGLNYGYTF.

This clone was counted once. This chain connects TRBV24-1 to TRBJ2-3; TRBD1 is a possible D gene (6 bases). CDR3 length: 12 residues. CDR1 is KGHDR and CDR2 is SFDVKD in the germline V gene. Trimming stripped 7 bases from V and 3 bases from J, with 7 bases between. This CDR3 is CATRDRTDTQYF. CDR3 sequence (DNA): TGTGCCACCAGGGACAGAACAGATACGCAGTATTTT.

V gene TRBV27 combines with J gene TRBJ1-2, with D maybe TRBD1 (6 bases). Germline V gene data show CDR1 as MNHEY and CDR2 as SMNVEV (reference sequence). Trimming removed 0 bases from V and 7 bases from J, with 12 bases in between. The CDR3 runs 14 residues. The CDR3 reads CASSLSRGAGGYTF. DNA for the CDR3: TGTGCCAGCAGTTTATCACGGGGGGCGGGTGGCTACACCTTC.

The chain combines TRBV6-1 with TRBJ1-6, with D unclear. V lost 1 base to trimming and J lost 13 bases, with 14 bases between them. The CDR3 runs 14 residues. Germline CDR1 is MNHNS and CDR2 is SASEGT. CDR3 region: CASSEGTAGWPLHF. The CDR3, as DNA: TGTGCCAGCAGTGAAGGGACCGCGGGGTGGCCCCTCCACTTT.

The V and J genes are TRBV7-9 and TRBJ2-1; 8 nucleotides align to TRBD1. The germline CDR1 and CDR2 sequences are SEHNR and FQNEAQ (reference sequence). With 3 bases clipped from V and 3 bases from J, the junction kept 4 bases outside the gene matches. This CDR3 is 15 amino acids long. The CDR3 DNA sequence: TGTGCCAGCAGCTTCAGGACAGGGAACTACAATGAGCAGTTCTTC. Its translation is CASSFRTGNYNEQFF. The variable domain in full, with the rest retrieved from reference TRBV7-9 and TRBJ2-1, is DTGVSQNPRHKITKRGQNVTFRCDPISEHNRLYWYRQTLGQGPEFLTYFQNEAQLEKSRLLSDRFSAERPKGSFSTLEIQRTEQGDSAMYLCASSFRTGNYNEQFFGPGTRLTVL.

This clone was counted a single time. The chain joins TRBV12-3 or TRBV12-4 to TRBJ2-5; the match to TRBD1 covers 8 bases. The CDR3 loop spans 13 amino acids. V lost 3 bases and J lost 5; bases outside the gene matches: 2. CDR3 coding DNA: TGTGCCAGCAGTTTTACAGGGGGGGAGACCCAGTACTTC. Protein sequence: CASSFTGGETQYF.

This chain connects TRBV28 to TRBJ2-7; 11 nucleotides match TRBD1. J was trimmed by 7 bases and V by 6 bases; bases with no gene match: 8. The V gene's germline CDR1 is MDHEN and CDR2 SYDVKM. This CDR3 comprises 14 residues. The CDR3 DNA is TGTGCCAGCAGGACAGGACAGGGGGCGAGGGAGCAGTACTTC. As protein: CASRTGQGAREQYF.

The J gene is TRBJ1-2, the V gene TRBV30, with 7 bases identical to TRBD1. Germline V gives CDR1 GTSNPN, CDR2 SVGIG (reference sequence). The ends lost 1 base at V and 7 bases at J; junction bases unmatched: 12. The CDR3 spans 15 residues. CDR3 DNA sequence: TGTGCCTGGAGTGCACAGAGACAGGGAAGTGGTGGCTACACCTTC. Amino acid sequence: CAWSAQRQGSGGYTF.

The CDR3 region is CASSLVNTEAFF. The CDR3, as DNA: TGTGCCAGCAGTTTAGTAAACACTGAAGCTTTCTTT. This sequence joins TRBV28 and TRBJ1-1; D is unclear. V was pared by 2 bases and J by 2 bases, with 3 bases between. Germline CDR1 MDHEN, CDR2 SYDVKM. The CDR3 runs 12 residues.

The chain combines TRBV4-1 with TRBJ1-6, with TRBD1 identical over 7 bases. V shed 4 bases and J 7 bases; nucleotides not matched to a gene: 7. The CDR3 length is 15 residues. From germline, CDR1 is MGHRA and CDR2 YSYEKL. The CDR3 sequence is CASSLTGTANSPLHF. The CDR3 region has the DNA TGCGCCAGCAGCCTGACCGGGACAGCGAATTCACCCCTCCACTTT.

This chain joins TRBV2 and TRBJ1-3; D is possibly TRBD1 (6 bases). The germline V gene has CDR1 SNHLY and CDR2 FYNNEI. The germline V and J ends were trimmed by 6 bases and 2 bases, with 8 bases remaining between them. The CDR3 contains 13 residues. The CDR3 protein is CASRSGAGNTIYF. Written as DNA, the CDR3 is TGTGCCAGCAGGTCAGGGGCTGGAAACACCATATATTTT.

The chain has TRBV7-6 and TRBJ2-1, with TRBD2 matching over 9 bases. In germline, CDR1 is SGHVS, CDR2 FNYEAQ. The CDR3 contains 15 residues. V trimming: 0 bases; J trimming: 12 bases; junction bases outside the gene matches: 9. The CDR3 is CASSLASGGTRGQFF. The CDR3 DNA is TGTGCCAGCAGCTTAGCTAGCGGGGGTACCAGGGGGCAGTTCTTC.

The V gene is TRBV27, the J gene TRBJ2-2, with D possibly TRBD2 on 5 matching bases. CDR3 size: 14 residues. Germline-derived CDR1 and CDR2 are MNHEY and SMNVEV (reference sequence). V was shortened by 2 bases and J by 7 bases, with 11 bases between the two germline ends. The chain's CDR3 is CASSLGPAGGELFF. CDR3 coding DNA: TGTGCCAGCAGTTTAGGTCCGGCGGGCGGGGAGCTGTTTTTT.

The chain employs TRBV18 and TRBJ1-6; D may be TRBD1 (6 bases). The germline V gene encodes CDR1 KGHSH and CDR2 LQKENI. Trimming cost V 6 bases and J 7 bases, with 19 bases left between them. This CDR3 spans 16 amino acids. CDR3 DNA sequence: TGTGCCAGCTCCAGTGGAGTGGGGGCAGGGAATTCACCCCTCCACTTT. This encodes CASSSGVGAGNSPLHF.

The V and J genes are TRBV5-1 and TRBJ1-1; no reliable D call. The CDR3 length is 14 residues. The V gene's germline CDR1 is SGHRS and CDR2 YFSETQ. Trimming removed 5 bases from V and 1 base from J, with 12 bases in between. The chain's CDR3 is CASRAAVQNTEAFF. DNA for the CDR3: TGCGCCAGCAGGGCAGCGGTCCAGAACACTGAAGCTTTCTTT.

The chain joins TRBV7-3 to TRBJ2-3, with D unclear. Germline V gene sequence: CDR1 SGHTA, CDR2 FQGTGA. The CDR3 is 14 residues long. V lost 2 bases and J 5 bases, leaving 11 bases between the germline ends. The chain's CDR3 is CASSLGLYKDTQYF. CDR3 DNA: TGTGCCAGCAGCTTAGGCCTGTACAAAGATACGCAGTATTTT. Using reference TRBV7-3 and TRBJ2-3 for the parts outside the CDR3, the full variable domain is GAGVSQTPSNKVTEKGKYVELRCDPISGHTALYWYRQSLGQGPEFLIYFQGTGAADDSGLPNDRFFAVRPEGSVSTLKIQRTERGDSAVYLCASSLGLYKDTQYFGPGTRLTVL.